A single T cell receptor (beta chain) is shown here with its context. The data originate from a study of blood T cell repertoires in COVID-19. TCRdb keeps only in-frame clones here, not all; method: immunoSEQ multiplex PCR. The sample lists under 150,000 clones; 84% were seen once. The length of the CDR3 is 15 residues. Trimming shortened V by 2 bases and J by 7 bases, and 14 bases separated the two germline ends. Germline CDR1 SEHNR, CDR2 FQNEAQ (reference sequence). V and J are TRBV7-9 and TRBJ2-2; D remains ambiguous. This TCR derives from a middle-aged man in a cohort exposed to, infected with or recovered from COVID-19 (not recorded which). Sequenced: PBMCs or T cells enriched from blood (not recorded which). The chain's CDR3 is CASSLTTTPRGELFF. CDR3 nucleotide sequence: TGTGCCAGCAGCTTAACTACCACCCCCCGCGGGGAGCTGTTTTTT.